One sample yielded the 27 T cell receptor beta chains listed below, sequenced in a study of T cells after yellow fever vaccination. MiXCR was run by TCRdb on the 5' RACE reads, yielding one entry per CDR3 protein. The data show about 180,000 distinct CDR3 sequences, roughly 6.4% seen once. The sample was CD4+ T cells sorted from PBMCs, taken on the day of the first yellow fever vaccination. The receptors originated from a man aged 18 to 30 who received the YFV17D yellow fever vaccine.

This clonotype was counted many times. The chain combines TRBV5-1 with TRBJ2-4; D not certain. V was trimmed by 4 bases and J by 0 bases, leaving 8 bases between them. The CDR3 loop spans 14 amino acids. CDR1 is SGHRS and CDR2 is YFSETQ in the germline V gene. The CDR3 DNA follows: TGCGCCAGCAGCGTCGGGCTAGCCAAAAACATTCAGTACTTC. It specifies CASSVGLAKNIQYF.

There are a few counts of this clonotype. The chain employs TRBV20-1 and TRBJ1-5; D might be TRBD1 (5 bases). CDR1 and CDR2 from the germline V gene are DFQATT and SNEGSKA (reference sequence). The CDR3 is made up of 13 amino acids. The V end was cut by 6 bases, the J end by 6 bases, with 15 bases between. DNA of the CDR3: TGCAGTGCGCCTACAGGCGGGAGTCAGCCCCAGCATTTT. Its translation: CSAPTGGSQPQHF.

The table lists this clonotype with many counts. The chain has TRBV7-2 and TRBJ2-2, with TRBD1 matching over 7 bases. Trimming at V came to 11 bases and at J to 5 bases, leaving 11 bases not matched to a gene. Germline V gene sequence: CDR1 SGHTA, CDR2 FQGNSA. The CDR3 consists of 14 residues. In DNA, the CDR3 is TGTGCCGAGTCACAGGGGTTTACGACCGGGGAGCTGTTTTTT. It encodes CAESQGFTTGELFF.

Many counts were recorded for this clonotype. The gene calls are TRBV6-2 or TRBV6-3 and TRBJ2-1, with no clear D. Germline V lookup: CDR1 MNHEY, CDR2 SVGEGT. CDR3 length equals 12 residues. Trimming cost V 7 bases and J 5 bases, with 9 bases left between them. CDR3 sequence (DNA): TGTGCCAGCACGGACCCTAACAATGAGCAGTTCTTC. Protein product: CASTDPNNEQFF.

This clonotype has at least ten counts. The chain recombines TRBV7-2 with TRBJ2-1, with D perhaps assigned TRBD1 or TRBD2 (6 bases each). Trimming pared 5 bases from V and 9 bases from J, leaving 14 bases between. The CDR3 totals 13 residues. Germline V gene data show CDR1 as SGHTA and CDR2 as FQGNSA. CDR3 protein: CASSPGGGTEQFF. The CDR3 DNA is TGTGCCAGCAGCCCCGGGGGCGGGACTGAGCAGTTCTTC.

This clonotype has ten or more counts. As DNA, the CDR3 is TGTGCCAGCAGCCCAGACTGGGACCAGGGGATTAAAAAACTGTTTTTT. The encoded protein is CASSPDWDQGIKKLFF. This chain uses TRBV7-8 with TRBJ1-4; D may be TRBD1 (6 bases). V was cut by 5 bases and J by 9 bases, with 22 bases left in between. The CDR3 runs 16 residues. From germline, CDR1 is SGHVS and CDR2 FQNEAQ.

This clonotype was seen just once. The J gene is TRBJ2-5, the V gene TRBV20-1; the match to TRBD2 covers 9 bases. Germline V gene sequence: CDR1 DFQATT, CDR2 SNEGSKA (reference sequence). The J segment lost 1 base and the V segment lost 3 bases, leaving 9 bases of the junction unmatched. The CDR3 consists of 16 residues. The CDR3: CSARKGSSGAQETQYF. CDR3 coding DNA: TGCAGTGCTAGGAAGGGATCTAGCGGGGCCCAAGAGACCCAGTACTTC.

The chain links TRBV7-9 to TRBJ2-5; TRBD2 agrees at 11 bases. CDR1 is SEHNR and CDR2 is FQNEAQ in the germline V gene (reference sequence). Losses at the gene ends were 5 bases for V and 2 bases for J; bases not matched to a gene: 7. The CDR3 spans 16 residues. The CDR3: CASSPRLAGLQETQYF. The CDR3 nucleotides are TGTGCCAGCAGCCCGCGACTAGCGGGGCTTCAAGAGACCCAGTACTTC.

This chain joins TRBV7-8 and TRBJ2-7; possible D gene TRBD1, 7 bases. The CDR3 contains 15 residues. V lost 2 bases to trimming and J lost 3 bases, with 14 bases between them. Per the germline V gene, CDR1 is SGHVS and CDR2 is FQNEAQ. CDR3 nucleotide sequence: TGTGCCAGCAGCTTAACGGGGGACAGAAACTACGAGCAGTACTTC. Protein sequence: CASSLTGDRNYEQYF.

The gene calls are TRBV9 and TRBJ2-5; 9 positions match TRBD2. Germline V gives CDR1 SGDLS, CDR2 YYNGEE. The ends lost 5 bases at V and 2 bases at J; junction bases unmatched: 13. The CDR3 covers 17 residues. The chain's CDR3 is CASRAPGLAFRQETQYF. The CDR3, as DNA: TGTGCCAGCAGAGCCCCGGGACTAGCTTTCAGACAAGAGACCCAGTACTTC.

The chain carries TRBV5-4 and TRBJ2-2; 8 bases fit TRBD1. V gave up 1 base and J gave up 6 bases; unmatched junction bases: 5. Germline CDR1 is SGHNT and CDR2 is YYREEE (reference sequence). This CDR3 region has 15 residues. CDR3 DNA: TGTGCCAGCAGCTTGTCAGGGGGCTTACCCGGGGAGCTGTTTTTT. It encodes CASSLSGGLPGELFF. The whole variable domain, filled in from reference TRBV5-4 and TRBJ2-2, reads ETGVTQSPTHLIKTRGQQVTLRCSSQSGHNTVSWYQQALGQGPQFIFQYYREEENGRGNFPPRFSGLQFPNYSSELNVNALELDDSALYLCASSLSGGLPGELFFGEGSRLTVL.

This clonotype was seen many times. This chain uses TRBV7-7 with TRBJ2-7; D remains ambiguous. CDR3 length: 13 amino acids. Per germline, CDR1 SSHAT and CDR2 FNYEAQ (reference sequence). V lost 4 bases and J lost 7, with 14 bases in between. CDR3 sequence (DNA): TGTGCCAGCAGCTACCGTTGGGAAGGAGAGCAGTACTTC. Protein product: CASSYRWEGEQYF.

The chain recombines TRBV19 with TRBJ1-1; the D gene is possibly TRBD1 (5 bases). Germline V CDR1 and CDR2: LNHDA, SQIVND (reference sequence). CDR3 size: 12 residues. V dropped 6 bases and J dropped 6 bases, with 11 bases sitting between them. The CDR3 loop is CASRPGGAEAFF. As DNA, the CDR3 is TGTGCCAGTAGGCCGGGGGGGGCTGAAGCTTTCTTT.

This clonotype was seen a few times. The chain employs TRBV5-6 and TRBJ2-7, with TRBD1 matching 7 bases. Germline CDR1 SGHDT, CDR2 YYEEEE. The CDR3 covers 14 residues. After removal of 5 bases from V and 3 bases from J, the junction contained 8 bases not matched to a gene. The CDR3 DNA reads TGTGCCAGCAGTTCCACTGGGACAGACTACGAGCAGTACTTC. As protein: CASSSTGTDYEQYF.

This clonotype was observed at least ten times. This chain uses TRBV12-5 with TRBJ2-3; 8 nucleotides match TRBD2. This CDR3 region has 16 residues. Looked up from germline, CDR1 is LGHNT and CDR2 is FRNRAP. The trim removed 7 bases at V and 5 bases at J, leaving 14 bases unmatched. The CDR3 DNA reads TGTGCTAGTGCCCCAAGGGTCGCTAGCGGGCTAGATACGCAGTATTTT. It specifies CASAPRVASGLDTQYF.

There are many counts of this clonotype. The chain employs TRBV7-9 and TRBJ2-7; no reliable D call. Germline V lookup: CDR1 SEHNR, CDR2 FQNEAQ (reference sequence). This CDR3 contains 14 residues. The V and J ends lost 1 base and 0 bases respectively, with 7 bases between them. CDR3 sequence reads: CASSLGPRSYEQYV. In DNA form, the CDR3 reads TGTGCCAGCAGCTTAGGGCCCCGCTCCTACGAGCAGTACGTC.

This clonotype occurred a few times. V is TRBV5-4 and J is TRBJ1-1; TRBD1 matches 8 bases. The CDR3 contains 17 residues. Germline lookup yields CDR1 SGHNT and CDR2 YYREEE (reference sequence). J lost 5 bases, V lost 0 bases, and 12 bases had no gene match. DNA of the CDR3: TGTGCCAGCAGCTTGGGGAGGACAGGGATTTCGAGGACTGAAGCTTTCTTT. This encodes CASSLGRTGISRTEAFF.

V usage is TRBV7-9 and J usage is TRBJ2-7; 10 bases match TRBD1. The V gene end was trimmed by 3 bases and the J gene end by 6 bases; junction bases not matched to a gene: 2. This CDR3 has 13 residues. From germline, CDR1 is SEHNR and CDR2 FQNEAQ (reference sequence). The CDR3 sequence: CASSLGQGTEQYV. CDR3 sequence (DNA): TGTGCCAGCAGCTTGGGACAGGGGACCGAGCAGTACGTC.

The chain recombines TRBV7-2 with TRBJ2-4, with 7 bases fitting TRBD2. The CDR3 has 15 residues. CDR1 and CDR2 (germline): SGHTA, FQGNSA. Trimming cost V 5 bases and J 2 bases; bases outside gene matches: 6. CDR3 nucleotide sequence: TGTGCCAGCAGCCGGACTAGTCTAACCAAAAACATTCAGTACTTC. Protein: CASSRTSLTKNIQYF.

J is TRBJ2-3 and V is TRBV12-1; TRBD2, the D gene given by the table, was not confirmed from the DNA. TRBV12-1 is a documented pseudogene. CDR3 size: 16 residues. The CDR3 DNA follows: TGTGCCAGCAGCCCTGGACTAGCGGGGGGAAGAGATACGCAGTATTTT. Residues: CASSPGLAGGRDTQYF.

CDR3 DNA sequence: TGTGCCAGCTCACCCCCCTCTAGCGGGGGGGGGAGAGATACGCAGTATTTT. The encoded protein is CASSPPSSGGGRDTQYF. V is TRBV18 and J is TRBJ2-3; 12 bases match TRBD2. Looked up from germline, CDR1 is KGHSH and CDR2 is LQKENI. The CDR3 length is 17 residues. V dropped 3 bases and J dropped 5; count of bases not matched to a gene: 9.

This clonotype was counted only a few times. The chain couples TRBV6-2 or TRBV6-3 to TRBJ1-5, with D uncertain. V lost 10 bases and J lost 0, with 13 bases in between. CDR1 is MNHEY, CDR2 SVGEGT, per germline. This CDR3 is 14 amino acids long. In DNA, the CDR3 is TGTGCCACCCTCCAGAGCTATAGCAATCAGCCCCAGCATTTT. This codes for CATLQSYSNQPQHF.

This clonotype was picked up many times. This rearrangement joins TRBV27 to TRBJ2-1; D perhaps matches TRBD2 (7 bases). Deletions cut 7 bases from V and 6 bases from J, with 16 bases between. Germline assignment: CDR1 MNHEY and CDR2 SMNVEV (reference sequence). This CDR3 has 14 amino acids. For the CDR3, the DNA is TGTGCCAGCAACCGCGGGGGCGCTGGCAATGAGCAGTTCTTC. Amino acid sequence: CASNRGGAGNEQFF.

The CDR3 DNA sequence: TGTGCCAGCAGCCAAGCCCACGGCCAGGCAGCTGACTATGGCTACACCTTC. It is translated as CASSQAHGQAADYGYTF. The rearrangement joins TRBV4-2 to TRBJ1-2; D not resolved. Germline values: CDR1 LGHNA, CDR2 YNFKEQ. This CDR3 has 17 residues. V lost 1 base, J lost 3 bases, and 18 bases lay in between.

In regard to this clonotype: A much bigger clone sits one base away, suggesting this may be a read error. The chain employs TRBV7-2 and TRBJ2-3; D call uncertain. Germline CDR1 SGHTA, CDR2 FQGNSA. V lost 5 bases and J 7 bases, leaving 16 bases between the germline ends. This CDR3 region has 14 residues. The CDR3 region is CASSQDFSAYTQYF. The CDR3, as DNA: TGTGCCAGCAGCCAAGACTTCTCAGCTTATACGCAGTATTTT. Drawing the rest from reference TRBV7-2 and TRBJ2-3, the complete variable domain is GAGVSQSPSNKVTEKGKDVELRCDPISGHTALYWYRQSLGQGLEFLIYFQGNSAPDKSGLPSDRFSAERTGGSVSTLTIQRTQQEDSAVYLCASSQDFSAYTQYFGPGTRLTVL.

A note on this clonotype: The germline gene is not matched at one end of the junction; a read error may be the cause. V and J are TRBV7-7 and TRBJ2-1; maybe TRBD2 (5 bases). Germline V gives CDR1 SSHAT, CDR2 FNYEAQ (reference sequence). This CDR3 comprises 15 residues. The CDR3 loop is CASSLDLAAMDEQFF. The CDR3 DNA sequence: TGTGCTAGCAGCTTAGATCTAGCAGCCATGGATGAGCAGTTCTTC.

This clonotype turned up a few times. The chain joins TRBV6-5 to TRBJ1-1; D is perhaps TRBD1 (5 bases). Germline assignment: CDR1 MNHEY and CDR2 SVGAGI. The V gene lost 0 bases and the J gene lost 4 bases, with 9 bases spanning the gap. The CDR3 runs to 14 residues. Here the CDR3 reads CASSYSGGGTEAFF. CDR3 nucleotides: TGTGCCAGCAGTTACTCTGGGGGAGGCACTGAAGCTTTCTTT.